Listed below are T cell receptor beta chains from one sample, sequenced in a study of cytomegalovirus exposure and HLA in healthy donors. Libraries were prepared by immunoSEQ multiplex PCR; TCRdb keeps only in-frame clonotypes and omits some of them. Among 200,000 to 300,000 clones listed, more than 75% were seen once. The sequencing input was PBMCs. These receptors were obtained from a woman aged 25 to 39 in good health and CMV-seropositive. Both conserved end residues are part of each CDR3. A D gene is named only where the DNA matches it firmly. Part of the rows lack a size; the others show once, few, many or a class for expanded clones.

V: TRBV4-1
size: NA
J: TRBJ2-2
D: NA
DNA: TGCGCCAGCAGACCCGAAGCGGAAGCTAACACCGGGGAGCTGTTTTTT
CDR3: CASRPEAEANTGELFF

V: TRBV6-5
size: NA
J: TRBJ2-7
D: TRBD2
DNA: TGTGCCAGCAGTGGCGGACTAGCGGGAGACGAGCAGTACTTC
CDR3: CASSGGLAGDEQYF

V: TRBV6-1
size: once
J: TRBJ2-3
D: NA
DNA: TGTGCCAGCCGCAGGGTGGCGGAGGGGGATACGCAGTATTTT
CDR3: CASRRVAEGDTQYF

V: TRBV5-5
size: NA
J: TRBJ2-7
D: NA
DNA: TGTGCCAGCAGCCCCCGGGACTTCCAGGTCTACGAGCAGTACTTC
CDR3: CASSPRDFQVYEQYF

V: TRBV7-9
size: NA
J: TRBJ2-3
D: TRBD2
DNA: TGTGCCAGCAGCTCTAGCGGGGGGAGCACAGATACGCAGTATTTT
CDR3: CASSSSGGSTDTQYF

V: TRBV2
size: NA
J: TRBJ2-1
D: TRBD2
DNA: TGTGCCAGCATTGGGTGGCTCGGGACTAGCGGGAGGGCCAGTAATGAGCAGTTCTTC
CDR3: CASIGWLGTSGRASNEQFF

V: TRBV5-4
size: NA
J: TRBJ2-3
D: TRBD2
DNA: TGTGCCAGCAGCTTGGGCGGACTAGTTAGCACAGATACGCAGTATTTT
CDR3: CASSLGGLVSTDTQYF

V: TRBV5-1
size: NA
J: TRBJ1-2
D: NA
DNA: TGCGCCAGCAGCTTGAGTGAGAGTGAAGCTAACTATGGCTACACCTTC
CDR3: CASSLSESEANYGYTF

V: TRBV11-2
size: NA
J: TRBJ1-1
D: NA
DNA: TGTGCCAGCATCCGGAACACTGAAGCTTTCTTT
CDR3: CASIRNTEAFF

V: TRBV5-1
size: NA
J: TRBJ1-2
D: NA
DNA: TGCGCCAGCAGCTTGGTAACGGACTACTATGGCTACACCTTC
CDR3: CASSLVTDYYGYTF

V: TRBV9
size: NA
J: TRBJ2-1
D: NA
DNA: TGTGCCAGCAGCGTAGTGGGGACTTCCCTTAGCTCCTACAATGAGCAGTTCTTC
CDR3: CASSVVGTSLSSYNEQFF

V: TRBV18
size: NA
J: TRBJ1-1
D: TRBD1
DNA: TGTGCCAGCTCAAGGGGGACAGGGGGCACTGAAGCTTTCTTT
CDR3: CASSRGTGGTEAFF

V: TRBV11-1
size: NA
J: TRBJ2-1
D: TRBD2
DNA: TGTGCCAGCAGCCTTACGGGACTAGCGGCGTTCTTC
CDR3: CASSLTGLAAFF

V: TRBV7-6
size: NA
J: TRBJ2-5
D: NA
DNA: TGTGCCAGCAGCTTAGGGGGCAATATGGAGACCCAGTACTTC
CDR3: CASSLGGNMETQYF

V: TRBV29-1
size: few
J: TRBJ2-2
D: NA
DNA: TGCAGCGGGTCGATGCTAGCGACCGGGGAGCTGTTTTTT
CDR3: CSGSMLATGELFF

V: TRBV6-5
size: NA
J: TRBJ1-2
D: NA
DNA: TGTGCCAGCAGCCCGGACTACAGGAATGGCTACACCTTC
CDR3: CASSPDYRNGYTF

V: TRBV18
size: NA
J: TRBJ1-3
D: TRBD1
DNA: TGTGCCAGCTCACCGCCTGGGACAGGGGGCATAGGAGCGGACACCATATATTTT
CDR3: CASSPPGTGGIGADTIYF

V: TRBV11-3
size: NA
J: TRBJ2-1
D: NA
DNA: TGTGCCAGCAGCTTAGGGCAATACAATGAGCAGTTCTTC
CDR3: CASSLGQYNEQFF

V: TRBV19
size: NA
J: TRBJ2-1
D: NA
DNA: TGTGCCAGTACCAACGATGTGAGCTCCTACAATGAGCAGTTCTTC
CDR3: CASTNDVSSYNEQFF

V: TRBV5-1
size: NA
J: TRBJ1-1
D: TRBD1
DNA: TGCGCCAGCAGCTCGGGACAGGGGGCAAGGAACACTGAAGCTTTCTTT
CDR3: CASSSGQGARNTEAFF

V: TRBV6-5
size: NA
J: TRBJ1-1
D: TRBD1
DNA: TGTGCCAGCAGTAAAGACAGGGGGGTCACTGAAGCTTTCTTT
CDR3: CASSKDRGVTEAFF

V: TRBV27
size: NA
J: TRBJ2-6
D: NA
DNA: TGTGCCAGCAGTTTAGCAGGGAGGTCTGGGGCCAACGTCCTGACTTTC
CDR3: CASSLAGRSGANVLTF

V: TRBV15
size: NA
J: TRBJ1-3
D: NA
DNA: TGTGCCACCAGCAGAGCACGCGGCGGTACCATATATTTT
CDR3: CATSRARGGTIYF

V: TRBV5-8
size: NA
J: TRBJ1-1
D: NA
DNA: TGTGCCAGCACGTCGGGTCCGGCGAACACTGAAGCTTTCTTT
CDR3: CASTSGPANTEAFF

V: TRBV27
size: once
J: TRBJ2-5
D: TRBD1
DNA: TGTGCCAGCAGTTTGGGACAGCTACAAGAGACCCAGTACTTC
CDR3: CASSLGQLQETQYF

V: TRBV5-3
size: once
J: TRBJ2-7
D: TRBD2
DNA: TGTGCCAGAAGCCCATCGGGAACCCCGGGGGGCGAGCAGTACTTC
CDR3: CARSPSGTPGGEQYF

V: TRBV2
size: NA
J: TRBJ2-1
D: NA
DNA: TGTGCCAGCAGTTACCAGGGGCCCTCCTACAATGAGCAGTTCTTC
CDR3: CASSYQGPSYNEQFF

V: TRBV18
size: NA
J: TRBJ1-2
D: TRBD1
DNA: TGTGCCAGCTCACCACCAGTAGGACAGGGGCAATATGGCTACACCTTC
CDR3: CASSPPVGQGQYGYTF

V: TRBV6-1
size: NA
J: TRBJ2-5
D: NA
DNA: TGTGCCAGCAGTGAAATCTCGTACCAAGAGACCCAGTACTTC
CDR3: CASSEISYQETQYF

V: TRBV5-1
size: NA
J: TRBJ2-5
D: TRBD2
DNA: TGCGCCAGCAGCCCGGGGACTAGCGGGAGTCAAGAGACCCAGTACTTC
CDR3: CASSPGTSGSQETQYF

V: TRBV11-2
size: NA
J: TRBJ1-2
D: NA
DNA: TGTGCCAGCAGCCAGGTCAACTATGGCTACACCTTC
CDR3: CASSQVNYGYTF

V: TRBV10-3
size: NA
J: TRBJ2-1
D: TRBD2
DNA: TGTGCCATCATGGGACTAGCTTTCGAGCAGTTCTTC
CDR3: CAIMGLAFEQFF

V: TRBV7-7
size: NA
J: TRBJ2-1
D: TRBD2
DNA: TGTGCTAGCAGGAAAGGGACTAGCGGGAGTTTAACCAATGAGCAGTTCTTC
CDR3: CASRKGTSGSLTNEQFF

V: TRBV5-1
size: NA
J: TRBJ2-2
D: TRBD2
DNA: TGCGCCAGCAGCTCAGGACTAGCGGGAGGGCCTGTTAACACCGGGGAGCTGTTTTTT
CDR3: CASSSGLAGGPVNTGELFF

V: TRBV9
size: NA
J: TRBJ2-3
D: NA
DNA: TGTGCCAGCAGCGTAGCATCAGATACGCAGTATTTT
CDR3: CASSVASDTQYF

V: TRBV6-6
size: NA
J: TRBJ1-2
D: NA
DNA: TGTGCCAGCAGTTGGGGGGGTCCGGGCTACACCTTC
CDR3: CASSWGGPGYTF

V: TRBV11-2
size: NA
J: TRBJ2-1
D: TRBD2
DNA: TGTGCCAGCAGCTTCAATAGCGGGCGCTCCTACAATGAGCAGTTCTTC
CDR3: CASSFNSGRSYNEQFF

V: TRBV27
size: NA
J: TRBJ1-2
D: NA
DNA: TGTGCCAGCAGACCCAAAGAGGTCGGAGCGCTAAGCTACACCTTC
CDR3: CASRPKEVGALSYTF

V: TRBV6-1
size: NA
J: TRBJ1-2
D: NA
DNA: TGTGCCAGCAGCCCCGGGAGAGCTAACTATGGCTACACCTTC
CDR3: CASSPGRANYGYTF

V: TRBV27
size: NA
J: TRBJ2-1
D: NA
DNA: TGTGCCAGCAGTTTACGGGGCCTGGACAGTTACAATGAGCAGTTCTTC
CDR3: CASSLRGLDSYNEQFF

V: TRBV10-1
size: NA
J: TRBJ1-2
D: NA
DNA: TGCGCCAGCTCCGAGAGCGGACGAGACTATGGCTACACCTTC
CDR3: CASSESGRDYGYTF